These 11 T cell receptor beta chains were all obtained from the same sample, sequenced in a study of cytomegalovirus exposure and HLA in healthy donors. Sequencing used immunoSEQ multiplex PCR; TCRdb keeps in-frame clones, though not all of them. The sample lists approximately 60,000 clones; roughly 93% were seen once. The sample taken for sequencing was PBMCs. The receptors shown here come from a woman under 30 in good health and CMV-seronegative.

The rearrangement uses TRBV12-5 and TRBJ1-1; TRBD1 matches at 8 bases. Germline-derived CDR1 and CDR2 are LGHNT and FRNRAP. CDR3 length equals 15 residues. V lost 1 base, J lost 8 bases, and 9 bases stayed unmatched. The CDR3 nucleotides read TGTGCTAGTGGTTTGGCCGGGGCAGGGGGCCGCGAAGCTTTCTTT. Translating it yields CASGLAGAGGREAFF.

This CDR3 is CASSEQALGTLYEQYV. The CDR3 nucleotides are TGTGCCAGCAGTGAACAGGCACTAGGCACCCTCTACGAGCAGTACGTC. V gene TRBV6-1 combines with J gene TRBJ2-7; weak D call: TRBD2 (5 bases). CDR3 length: 16 amino acids. CDR1 and CDR2 (germline): MNHNS, SASEGT. Between the trimmed V and J ends, which lost 2 bases and 3 bases, there was a span of 17 bases.

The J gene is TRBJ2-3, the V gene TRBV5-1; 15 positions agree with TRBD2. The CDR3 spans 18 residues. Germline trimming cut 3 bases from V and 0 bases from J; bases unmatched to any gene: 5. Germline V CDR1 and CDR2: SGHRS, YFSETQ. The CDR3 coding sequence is TGCGCCAGCAGCTCTGGGACTAGCGGGGGGTTTAGCACAGATACGCAGTATTTT. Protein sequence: CASSSGTSGGFSTDTQYF.

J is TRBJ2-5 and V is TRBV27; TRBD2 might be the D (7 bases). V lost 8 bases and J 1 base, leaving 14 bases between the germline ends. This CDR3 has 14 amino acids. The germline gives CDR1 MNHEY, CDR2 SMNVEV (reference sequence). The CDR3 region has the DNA TGTGCCAGCTCTCCGGGGGGCACCCAAGAGACCCAGTACTTC. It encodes CASSPGGTQETQYF.

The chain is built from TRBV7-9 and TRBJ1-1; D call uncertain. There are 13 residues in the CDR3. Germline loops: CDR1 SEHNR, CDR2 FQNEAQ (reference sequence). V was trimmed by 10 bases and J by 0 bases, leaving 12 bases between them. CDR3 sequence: CATRGIMNTEAFF. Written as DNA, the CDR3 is TGTGCCACCCGAGGGATTATGAACACTGAAGCTTTCTTT.

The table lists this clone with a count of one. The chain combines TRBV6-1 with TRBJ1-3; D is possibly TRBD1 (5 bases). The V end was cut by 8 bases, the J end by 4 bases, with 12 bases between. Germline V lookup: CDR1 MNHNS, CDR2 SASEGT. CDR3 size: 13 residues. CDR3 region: CASGRGEGNTIYF. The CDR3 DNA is TGTGCCAGCGGGAGGGGCGAGGGAAACACCATATATTTT.

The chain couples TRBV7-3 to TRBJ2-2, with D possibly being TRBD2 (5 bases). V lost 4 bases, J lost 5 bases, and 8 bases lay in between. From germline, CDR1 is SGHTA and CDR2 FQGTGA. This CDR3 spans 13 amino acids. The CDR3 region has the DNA TGTGCCAGCAGCTCTCTAGCAACCGGGGAGCTGTTTTTT. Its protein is CASSSLATGELFF.

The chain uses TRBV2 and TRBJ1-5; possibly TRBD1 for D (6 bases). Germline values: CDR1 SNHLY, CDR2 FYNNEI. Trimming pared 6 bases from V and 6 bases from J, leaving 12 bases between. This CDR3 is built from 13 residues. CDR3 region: CASRPTGVQPQHF. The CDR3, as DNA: TGTGCCAGCAGGCCGACAGGCGTTCAGCCCCAGCATTTT.

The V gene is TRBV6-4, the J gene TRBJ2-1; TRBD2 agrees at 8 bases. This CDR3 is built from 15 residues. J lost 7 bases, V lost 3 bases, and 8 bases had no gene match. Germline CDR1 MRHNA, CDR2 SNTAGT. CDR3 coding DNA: TGTGCCAGCAGTGAAGGAGCGGGAGTAAGTAATGAGCAGTTCTTC. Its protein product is CASSEGAGVSNEQFF.

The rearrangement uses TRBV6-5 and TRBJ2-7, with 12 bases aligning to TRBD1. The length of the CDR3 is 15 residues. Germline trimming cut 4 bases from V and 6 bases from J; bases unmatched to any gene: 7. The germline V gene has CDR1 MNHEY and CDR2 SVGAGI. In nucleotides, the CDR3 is TGTGCCAGCAGTTCGCCGGGACAGGGGGCGTCCGAGCAGTACTTC. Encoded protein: CASSSPGQGASEQYF.

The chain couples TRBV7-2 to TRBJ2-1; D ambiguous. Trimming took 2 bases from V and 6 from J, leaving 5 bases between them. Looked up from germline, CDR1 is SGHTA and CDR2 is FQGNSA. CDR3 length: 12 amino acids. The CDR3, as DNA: TGTGCCAGCAGCTTATGGAGCAATGAGCAGTTCTTC. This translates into CASSLWSNEQFF.